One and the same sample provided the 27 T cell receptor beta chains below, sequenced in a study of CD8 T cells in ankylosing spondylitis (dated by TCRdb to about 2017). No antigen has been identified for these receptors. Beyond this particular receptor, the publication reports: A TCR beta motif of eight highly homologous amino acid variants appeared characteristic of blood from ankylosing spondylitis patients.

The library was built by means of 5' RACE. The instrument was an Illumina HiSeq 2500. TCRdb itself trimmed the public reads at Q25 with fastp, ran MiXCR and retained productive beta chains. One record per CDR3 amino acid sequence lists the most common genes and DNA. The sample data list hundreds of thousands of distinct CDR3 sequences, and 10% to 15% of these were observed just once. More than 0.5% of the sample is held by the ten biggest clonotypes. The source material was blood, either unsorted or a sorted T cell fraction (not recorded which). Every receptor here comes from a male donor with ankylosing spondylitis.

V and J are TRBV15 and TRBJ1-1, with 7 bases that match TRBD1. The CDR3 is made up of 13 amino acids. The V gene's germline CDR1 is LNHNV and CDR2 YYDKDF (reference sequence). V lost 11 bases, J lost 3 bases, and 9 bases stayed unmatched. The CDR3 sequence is CAARTGSYTEAFF. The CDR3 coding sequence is TGTGCCGCGAGGACAGGCTCGTACACTGAAGCTTTCTTT.

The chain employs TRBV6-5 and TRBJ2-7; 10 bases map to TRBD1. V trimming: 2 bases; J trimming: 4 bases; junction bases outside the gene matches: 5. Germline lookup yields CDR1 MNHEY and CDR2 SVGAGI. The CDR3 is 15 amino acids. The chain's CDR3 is CASSYPRTGGYEQYF. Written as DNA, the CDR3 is TGTGCCAGCAGTTACCCCAGGACAGGGGGGTACGAGCAGTACTTC.

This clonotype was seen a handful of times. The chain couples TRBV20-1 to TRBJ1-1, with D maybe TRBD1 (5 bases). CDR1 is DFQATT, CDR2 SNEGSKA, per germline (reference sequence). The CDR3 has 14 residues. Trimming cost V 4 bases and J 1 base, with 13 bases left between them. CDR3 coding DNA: TGCAGTGCTATTGATGGGGGGTCGAACACTGAAGCTTTCTTT. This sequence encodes CSAIDGGSNTEAFF.

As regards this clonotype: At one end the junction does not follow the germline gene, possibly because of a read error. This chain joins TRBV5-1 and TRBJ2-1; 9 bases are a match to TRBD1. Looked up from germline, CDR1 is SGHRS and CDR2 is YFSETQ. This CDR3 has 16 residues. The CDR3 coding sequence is TGCGCCAGCAGCTTAGAACCGGGACAGGGAAGGGATGAGCTGTTCTTC. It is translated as CASSLEPGQGRDELFF.

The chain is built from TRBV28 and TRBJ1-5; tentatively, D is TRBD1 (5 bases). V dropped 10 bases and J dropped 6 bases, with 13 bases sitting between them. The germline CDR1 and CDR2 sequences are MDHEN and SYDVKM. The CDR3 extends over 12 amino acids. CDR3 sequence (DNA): TGTGCCATGCAGGGAGGCAGTCAGCCCCAGCATTTT. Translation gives CAMQGGSQPQHF.

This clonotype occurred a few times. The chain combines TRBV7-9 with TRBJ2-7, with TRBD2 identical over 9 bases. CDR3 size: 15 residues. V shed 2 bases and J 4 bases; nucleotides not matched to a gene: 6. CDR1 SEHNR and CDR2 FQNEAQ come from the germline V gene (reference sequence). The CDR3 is CASSLMAGGIYEQYF. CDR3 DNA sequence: TGTGCCAGCAGCTTAATGGCGGGAGGGATATACGAGCAGTACTTC.

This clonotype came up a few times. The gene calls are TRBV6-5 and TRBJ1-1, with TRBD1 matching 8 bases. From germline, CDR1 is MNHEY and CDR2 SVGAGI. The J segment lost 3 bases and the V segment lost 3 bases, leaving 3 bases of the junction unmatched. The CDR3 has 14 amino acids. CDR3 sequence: CASSYTDRDTEAFF. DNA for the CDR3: TGTGCCAGCAGTTATACGGACAGGGACACTGAAGCTTTCTTT.

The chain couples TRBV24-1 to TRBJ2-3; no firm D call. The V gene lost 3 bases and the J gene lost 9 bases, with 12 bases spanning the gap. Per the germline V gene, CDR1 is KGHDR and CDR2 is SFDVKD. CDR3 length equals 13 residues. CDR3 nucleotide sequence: TGTGCCACCAGTGATGGGCCTAGAGAGACGCAGTATTTT. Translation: CATSDGPRETQYF.

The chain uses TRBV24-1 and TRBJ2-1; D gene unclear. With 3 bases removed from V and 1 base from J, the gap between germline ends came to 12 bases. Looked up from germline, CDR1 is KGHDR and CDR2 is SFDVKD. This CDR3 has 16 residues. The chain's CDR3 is CATSDPKGSSYNEQFF. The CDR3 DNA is TGTGCCACCAGTGATCCGAAGGGTTCTTCCTACAATGAGCAGTTCTTC.

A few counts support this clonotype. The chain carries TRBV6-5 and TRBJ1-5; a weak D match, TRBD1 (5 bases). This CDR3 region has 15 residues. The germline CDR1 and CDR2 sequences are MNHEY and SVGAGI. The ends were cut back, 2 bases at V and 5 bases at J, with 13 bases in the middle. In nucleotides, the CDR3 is TGTGCCAGCAGTTACGGTTGGGGCCGGGATCAGCCCCAGCATTTT. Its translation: CASSYGWGRDQPQHF.

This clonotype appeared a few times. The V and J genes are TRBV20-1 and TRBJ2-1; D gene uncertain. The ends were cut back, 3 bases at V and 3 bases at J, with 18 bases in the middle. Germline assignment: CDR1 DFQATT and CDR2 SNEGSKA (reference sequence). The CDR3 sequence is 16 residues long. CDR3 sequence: CSASYWRQALYNEQFF. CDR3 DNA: TGCAGTGCTAGTTATTGGCGTCAGGCCCTCTACAATGAGCAGTTCTTC.

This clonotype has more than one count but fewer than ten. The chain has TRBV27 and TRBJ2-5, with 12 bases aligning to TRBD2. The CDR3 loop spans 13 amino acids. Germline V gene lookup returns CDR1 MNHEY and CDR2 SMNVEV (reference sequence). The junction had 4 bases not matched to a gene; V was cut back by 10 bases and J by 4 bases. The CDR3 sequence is CATPSGRGETQYF. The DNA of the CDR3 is TGTGCCACCCCTAGCGGGAGGGGAGAGACCCAGTACTTC.

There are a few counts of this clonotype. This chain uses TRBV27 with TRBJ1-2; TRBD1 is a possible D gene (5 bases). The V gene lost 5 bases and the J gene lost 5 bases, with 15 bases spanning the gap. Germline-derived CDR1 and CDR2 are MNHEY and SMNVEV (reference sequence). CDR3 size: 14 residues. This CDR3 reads CASSGGFGVYGYTF. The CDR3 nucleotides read TGTGCCAGCAGTGGGGGATTTGGAGTATATGGCTACACCTTC.

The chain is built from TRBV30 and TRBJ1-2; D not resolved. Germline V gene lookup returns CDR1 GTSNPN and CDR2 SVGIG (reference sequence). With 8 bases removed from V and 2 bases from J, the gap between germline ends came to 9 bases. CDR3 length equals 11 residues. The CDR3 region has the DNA TGTGCCCGAGACGGGAACTATGGCTACACCTTC. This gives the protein CARDGNYGYTF.

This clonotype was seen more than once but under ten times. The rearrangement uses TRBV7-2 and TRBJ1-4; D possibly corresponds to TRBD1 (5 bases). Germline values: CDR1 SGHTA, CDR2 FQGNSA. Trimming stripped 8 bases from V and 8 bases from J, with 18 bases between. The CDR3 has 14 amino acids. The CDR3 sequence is CASSHWGGDEKLFF. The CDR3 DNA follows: TGTGCCAGCTCACACTGGGGAGGGGACGAAAAACTGTTTTTT. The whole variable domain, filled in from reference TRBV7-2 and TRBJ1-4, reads GAGVSQSPSNKVTEKGKDVELRCDPISGHTALYWYRQSLGQGLEFLIYFQGNSAPDKSGLPSDRFSAERTGGSVSTLTIQRTQQEDSAVYLCASSHWGGDEKLFFGSGTQLSVL.

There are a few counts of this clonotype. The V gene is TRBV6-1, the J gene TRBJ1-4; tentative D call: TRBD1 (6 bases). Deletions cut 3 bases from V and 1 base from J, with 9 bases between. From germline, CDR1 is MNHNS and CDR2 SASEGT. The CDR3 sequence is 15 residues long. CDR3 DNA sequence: TGTGCCAGCAGTGACGACAGGAGAACTAATGAAAAACTGTTTTTT. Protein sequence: CASSDDRRTNEKLFF.

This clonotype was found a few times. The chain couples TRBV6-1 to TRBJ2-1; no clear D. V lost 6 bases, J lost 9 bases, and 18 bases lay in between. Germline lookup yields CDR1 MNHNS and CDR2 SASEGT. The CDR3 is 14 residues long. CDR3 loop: CASSRNRLSGEQFF. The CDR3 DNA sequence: TGTGCCAGCAGCCGCAATCGTTTGAGTGGTGAGCAGTTCTTC.

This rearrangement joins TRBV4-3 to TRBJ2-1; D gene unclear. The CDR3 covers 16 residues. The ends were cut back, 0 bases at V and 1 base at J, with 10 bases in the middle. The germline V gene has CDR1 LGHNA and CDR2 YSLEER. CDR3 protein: CASSQDDTQSYNEQFF. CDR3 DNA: TGCGCCAGCAGCCAAGATGACACCCAGTCCTACAATGAGCAGTTCTTC.

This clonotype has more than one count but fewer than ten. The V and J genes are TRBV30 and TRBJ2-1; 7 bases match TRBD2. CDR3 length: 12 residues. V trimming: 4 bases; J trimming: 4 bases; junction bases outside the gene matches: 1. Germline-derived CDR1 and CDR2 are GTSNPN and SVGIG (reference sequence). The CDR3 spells CAWTSGYNEQFF. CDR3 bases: TGTGCCTGGACTAGCGGTTACAATGAGCAGTTCTTC.

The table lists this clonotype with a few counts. The CDR3, as DNA: TGTGCCAGCAGCTTAAGCTCCGGGACTTATAATTCACCCCTCCACTTT. Protein product: CASSLSSGTYNSPLHF. The chain is built from TRBV7-3 and TRBJ1-6; possibly TRBD1 for D (5 bases). Germline V gene lookup returns CDR1 SGHTA and CDR2 FQGTGA. The V and J ends lost 1 base and 4 bases respectively, with 11 bases between them. This CDR3 contains 16 residues.

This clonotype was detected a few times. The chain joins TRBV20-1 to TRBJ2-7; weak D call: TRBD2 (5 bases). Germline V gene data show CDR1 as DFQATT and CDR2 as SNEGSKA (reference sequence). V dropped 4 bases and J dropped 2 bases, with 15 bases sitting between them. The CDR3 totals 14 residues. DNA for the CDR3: TGCAGTGCTACCAGAACGGGGATCCCCTACGAGCAGTACTTC. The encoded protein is CSATRTGIPYEQYF.

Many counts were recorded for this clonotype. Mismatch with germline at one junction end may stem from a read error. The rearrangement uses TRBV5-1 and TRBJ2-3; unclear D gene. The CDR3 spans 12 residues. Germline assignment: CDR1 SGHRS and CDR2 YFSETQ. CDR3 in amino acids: CASSLETDTQYF. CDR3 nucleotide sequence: TGTGCCAGCAGCTTAGAGACAGATACGCAGTATTTT.

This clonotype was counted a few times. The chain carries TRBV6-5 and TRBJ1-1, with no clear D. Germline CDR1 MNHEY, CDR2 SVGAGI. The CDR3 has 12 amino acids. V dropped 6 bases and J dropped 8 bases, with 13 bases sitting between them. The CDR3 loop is CASSRVGGEAFF. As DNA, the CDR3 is TGTGCCAGCAGCCGAGTCGGAGGGGAAGCTTTCTTT.

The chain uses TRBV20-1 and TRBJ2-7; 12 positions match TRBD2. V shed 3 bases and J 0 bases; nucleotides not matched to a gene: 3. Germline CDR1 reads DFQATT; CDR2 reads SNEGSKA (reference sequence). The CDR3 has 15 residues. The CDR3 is CSASKTSGSSYEQYF. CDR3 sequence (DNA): TGCAGTGCTAGTAAGACTAGCGGGAGCTCCTACGAGCAGTACTTC.

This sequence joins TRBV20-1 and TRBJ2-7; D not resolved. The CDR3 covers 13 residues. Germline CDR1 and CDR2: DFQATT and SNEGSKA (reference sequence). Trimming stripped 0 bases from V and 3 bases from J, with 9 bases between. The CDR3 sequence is CSARDGELYEQYF. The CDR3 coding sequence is TGCAGTGCTAGAGATGGGGAACTCTACGAGCAGTACTTC.

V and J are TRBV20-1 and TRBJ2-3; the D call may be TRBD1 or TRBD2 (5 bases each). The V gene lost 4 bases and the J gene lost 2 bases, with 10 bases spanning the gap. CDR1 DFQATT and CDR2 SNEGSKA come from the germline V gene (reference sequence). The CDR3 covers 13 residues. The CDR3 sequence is CSAISGTTDTQYF. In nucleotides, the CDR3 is TGCAGTGCTATTTCCGGGACCACAGATACGCAGTATTTT.

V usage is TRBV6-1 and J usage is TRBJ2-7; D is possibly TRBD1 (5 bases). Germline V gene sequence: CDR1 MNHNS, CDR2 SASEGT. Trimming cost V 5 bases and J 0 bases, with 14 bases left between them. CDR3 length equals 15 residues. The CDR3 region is CASSRWRQSSYEQYF. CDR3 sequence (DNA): TGTGCCAGCAGTCGCTGGCGACAGAGCTCCTACGAGCAGTACTTC.